These 9 T cell receptor beta chains originate from one sample sequenced in a study of cytotoxic CD8 clonotypes in ibrutinib-treated CLL (dated by TCRdb to the early 2020s). Preparation of the library involved the immunoSEQ multiplex PCR assay. Entries here come from immuneACCESS through TCRdb and include only in-frame sequences with V and J called. Some clones fail to appear in such tables; in the studies checked, an unresolved V gene covers under half of the shortfall, and the cause of the remainder is unknown. This sample gives 11,000 to 15,000 clones in total; around half of them show up just once. Roughly a third of the sample lies in the top ten. The sequences come from PBMCs, collected at an approximately 23-month disease-progression time point, from a patient treated with ibrutinib. Receptors were obtained from a human donor with chronic lymphocytic leukemia.

This chain connects TRBV10-2 to TRBJ2-1; maybe TRBD2 (5 bases). Germline V gene data show CDR1 as WSHSY and CDR2 as SAAADI. The CDR3 is 14 amino acids. V was clipped by 7 bases and J by 1 base, with 11 bases between them. CDR3 bases: TGCGCCAGCACCCGGGATGGATCCTACAATGAGCAGTTCTTC. It codes for CASTRDGSYNEQFF.

The genes are TRBV18 and TRBJ2-6; the match to TRBD1 covers 7 bases. This CDR3 has 19 amino acids. V dropped 2 bases and J dropped 1; count of bases not matched to a gene: 11. CDR1 is KGHSH and CDR2 is LQKENI in the germline V gene. The CDR3 DNA reads TGTGCCAGCTCACCATCCCGTGACAGGGTAGTATCTGGGGCCAACGTCCTGACTTTC. It is translated as CASSPSRDRVVSGANVLTF. Together with reference TRBV18 and TRBJ2-6, the CDR3 gives the full variable domain: NAGVMQNPRHLVRRRGQEARLRCSPMKGHSHVYWYRQLPEEGLKFMVYLQKENIIDESGMPKERFSAEFPKEGPSILRIQQVVRGDSAAYFCASSPSRDRVVSGANVLTFGAGSRLTVL.

This clone is judged medium-sized. The V gene is TRBV9, the J gene TRBJ1-1, with D tentatively TRBD1 (5 bases). CDR3 length equals 15 residues. The germline gives CDR1 SGDLS, CDR2 YYNGEE. The germline V and J ends were trimmed by 3 bases and 2 bases, with 14 bases remaining between them. The CDR3 region has the DNA TGTGCCAGCAGCGAGACGACAGCTAGTAACACTGAAGCTTTCTTT. It encodes CASSETTASNTEAFF.

This clone was seen a few times. This sequence joins TRBV9 and TRBJ1-2; 8 nucleotides align to TRBD1. V shed 4 bases, J shed 5 bases, and the junction held 10 bases outside the gene matches. Germline CDR1 reads SGDLS; CDR2 reads YYNGEE. The CDR3 contains 15 residues. CDR3 loop: CASSKLGTGAYGYTF. CDR3 sequence (DNA): TGTGCCAGCAGCAAACTTGGGACAGGAGCTTATGGCTACACCTTC. Filled out from reference TRBV9 and TRBJ1-2, the complete variable domain reads DSGVTQTPKHLITATGQRVTLRCSPRSGDLSVYWYQQSLDQGLQFLIQYYNGEERAKGNILERFSAQQFPDLHSELNLSSLELGDSALYFCASSKLGTGAYGYTFGSGTRLTVV.

This clone was counted only a few times. The chain joins TRBV7-9 to TRBJ2-7; 9 bases fit TRBD1. This CDR3 contains 15 residues. Germline-derived CDR1 and CDR2 are SEHNR and FQNEAQ (reference sequence). The V segment lost 5 bases and the J segment 0 bases; nucleotides outside the gene matches: 5. The CDR3 here is CASSTGTGSSYEQYF. CDR3 DNA sequence: TGTGCCAGCAGCACAGGGACAGGGAGCTCCTACGAGCAGTACTTC.

The chain recombines TRBV18 with TRBJ2-1; 12 nucleotides line up with TRBD2. Germline V gene lookup returns CDR1 KGHSH and CDR2 LQKENI. V was clipped by 6 bases and J by 7 bases; unmatched bases: 7. CDR3 length equals 15 residues. CDR3 in amino acids: CASSPLAGGMNEQFF. CDR3 sequence (DNA): TGTGCCAGCTCGCCCCTAGCGGGGGGGATGAATGAGCAGTTCTTC.

This clone occurred a few times. The chain has TRBV29-1 and TRBJ2-7; TRBD1 aligns across 7 bases. Per germline, CDR1 SQVTM and CDR2 ANQGSEA. The CDR3 is 13 amino acids. The ends lost 7 bases at V and 0 bases at J; junction bases unmatched: 6. CDR3 sequence reads: CSAKDRPSYEQYF. DNA for the CDR3: TGCAGCGCTAAGGACAGGCCCTCCTACGAGCAGTACTTC.

This rearrangement joins TRBV6-1 to TRBJ2-7, with D possibly matching TRBD2 (6 bases). The germline CDR1 and CDR2 sequences are MNHNS and SASEGT. CDR3 size: 16 residues. V dropped 2 bases and J dropped 5 bases, with 19 bases sitting between them. CDR3 nucleotides: TGTGCCAGCAGTGAAAAGGGTTGGAGGCGGGGTAACGAGCAGTACTTC. Translation gives CASSEKGWRRGNEQYF.

The chain combines TRBV7-9 with TRBJ2-3; D ambiguous. V lost 0 bases and J 7 bases, leaving 5 bases between the germline ends. CDR3 size: 12 residues. Germline CDR1 reads SEHNR; CDR2 reads FQNEAQ (reference sequence). The CDR3 sequence is CASSLAGNTQYF. CDR3 coding DNA: TGTGCCAGCAGCTTAGCAGGGAATACGCAGTATTTT.